Following are 16 T cell receptor beta chains from one sample sequenced in a study of a mutant IDH1 vaccine in newly diagnosed glioma. Time point noted: week 47, end of study. Vaccination used 300 ug of mutant IDH1 20-mer peptide per dose, with topical imiquimod. The repertoire was sequenced with immunoSEQ multiplex PCR; TCRdb's copy has only in-frame clones and lacks some. The sample yields approximately 33,000 clones, roughly 71% seen once. Their cognate antigens are unknown. This material consisted of PBMCs, taken from a glioma patient whose treatment included an IDH1 peptide vaccine. These receptors were taken from a man in his forties with glioma.

This chain uses TRBV2 with TRBJ2-7; 7 nucleotides agree with TRBD1. This CDR3 has 13 amino acids. The junction had 4 bases not matched to a gene; V was cut back by 8 bases and J by 0 bases. CDR1 is SNHLY, CDR2 FYNNEI, per germline. CDR3: CASATGFSYEQYF. The DNA of the CDR3 is TGTGCCAGCGCGACAGGGTTCTCCTACGAGCAGTACTTC.

CDR3 loop: CASSQLTGTSYEQYF. The CDR3 nucleotides read TGCGCCAGCAGCCAGTTGACAGGGACCTCCTACGAGCAGTACTTC. The rearrangement uses TRBV4-1 and TRBJ2-7, with 7 bases fitting TRBD1. Germline V lookup: CDR1 MGHRA, CDR2 YSYEKL. V shed 3 bases and J 0 bases; nucleotides not matched to a gene: 5. CDR3 length equals 15 residues.

The J gene is TRBJ2-7, the V gene TRBV27; D might be TRBD1 (5 bases). The V gene's germline CDR1 is MNHEY and CDR2 SMNVEV (reference sequence). The V and J ends lost 2 bases and 0 bases respectively, with 8 bases between them. There are 14 residues in the CDR3. This chain's CDR3 is CASSLGASSYEQYF. The DNA for the CDR3 is TGTGCCAGCAGTTTAGGGGCTAGCTCCTACGAGCAGTACTTC.

Written as DNA, the CDR3 is TGTGCCAGCAGCTTAAGGGGGACTGGAGGTTCCTCTGGGGCCAACGTCCTGACTTTC. Translated, it gives CASSLRGTGGSSGANVLTF. The chain has TRBV7-2 and TRBJ2-6, with D perhaps assigned TRBD1 or TRBD2 (6 bases each). The germline gives CDR1 SGHTA, CDR2 FQGNSA. The germline V and J ends were trimmed by 2 bases and 0 bases, with 17 bases remaining between them. The CDR3 spans 19 residues.

J is TRBJ2-2 and V is TRBV7-7; 8 positions match TRBD1. J gave up 4 bases and V 5 bases, and 3 bases lay outside the gene matches. The CDR3 has 14 residues. The V gene's germline CDR1 is SSHAT and CDR2 FNYEAQ (reference sequence). The CDR3 loop reads CASSRGQGTGELFF. The CDR3 DNA reads as TGTGCCAGCAGCCGCGGACAGGGCACCGGGGAGCTGTTTTTT.

The chain uses TRBV19 and TRBJ2-7, with TRBD1 matching 10 bases. Germline CDR1 is LNHDA and CDR2 is SQIVND (reference sequence). The CDR3 loop spans 14 amino acids. The V segment lost 5 bases and the J segment 4 bases; nucleotides outside the gene matches: 5. In DNA form, the CDR3 reads TGTGCCAGTAGTCTCGGGACAGGGGAATACGAGCAGTACTTC. As protein: CASSLGTGEYEQYF. The full variable domain, with the rest looked up from reference TRBV19 and TRBJ2-7, is DGGITQSPKYLFRKEGQNVTLSCEQNLNHDAMYWYRQDPGQGLRLIYYSQIVNDFQKGDIAEGYSVSREKKESFPLTVTSAQKNPTAFYLCASSLGTGEYEQYFGPGTRLTVT.

The J gene is TRBJ2-5, the V gene TRBV5-4, with D unclear. The germline CDR1 and CDR2 sequences are SGHNT and YYREEE (reference sequence). This CDR3 region has 14 residues. The germline V and J ends were trimmed by 0 bases and 9 bases, with 15 bases remaining between them. CDR3 DNA sequence: TGTGCCAGCAGCTTGGCGGACCCGTTGAAGGCCCAGTACTTC. It translates to CASSLADPLKAQYF.

In its sample, this clone was seen once. The chain employs TRBV5-6 and TRBJ1-1; tentatively, D is TRBD1 (5 bases). V was trimmed by 2 bases and J by 5 bases, leaving 13 bases between them. Germline V CDR1 and CDR2: SGHDT, YYEEEE. The CDR3 spans 14 residues. CDR3 loop: CASSFLGEGTEAFF. In DNA, the CDR3 is TGTGCCAGCAGCTTCCTAGGGGAAGGTACTGAAGCTTTCTTT.

This clone turned up a few times. The rearrangement uses TRBV15 and TRBJ2-5; 9 nucleotides align to TRBD1. Germline CDR1 reads LNHNV; CDR2 reads YYDKDF (reference sequence). CDR3 length: 17 amino acids. V trimming: 4 bases; J trimming: 2 bases; junction bases outside the gene matches: 11. The CDR3 DNA reads TGTGCCACCAGCACCTCCTCGTTCGGGACAGGGCAAGAGACCCAGTACTTC. Its protein product is CATSTSSFGTGQETQYF.

V and J are TRBV28 and TRBJ2-5; TRBD2 matches at 12 bases. Germline CDR1 is MDHEN and CDR2 is SYDVKM. Trimming took 8 bases from V and 4 from J; bases not matched to a gene: 2. The CDR3 runs 13 residues. DNA for the CDR3: TGTGCCAGCCGGACTAGCGGGACAGAGACCCAGTACTTC. This codes for CASRTSGTETQYF. Drawing the rest from reference TRBV28 and TRBJ2-5, the complete variable domain is DVKVTQSSRYLVKRTGEKVFLECVQDMDHENMFWYRQDPGLGLRLIYFSYDVKMKEKGDIPEGYSVSREKKERFSLILESASTNQTSMYLCASRTSGTETQYFGPGTRLLVL.

The V and J genes are TRBV5-8 and TRBJ2-7, with D unresolved. V shed 0 bases and J shed 6 bases, with 10 bases lying between them. Germline loops: CDR1 SGHTS, CDR2 YDEGEE. This CDR3 is built from 13 residues. CDR3 in amino acids: CASSLGAVSEQYF. The CDR3 bases are TGTGCCAGCAGCTTGGGGGCGGTAAGCGAGCAGTACTTC.

The chain links TRBV11-3 to TRBJ1-3; D unresolved. Trimming left V 4 bases short and J 0 bases short, with 10 bases between. This CDR3 has 15 residues. Germline CDR1 is SGHNT and CDR2 is YENEEA. The DNA of the CDR3 is TGTGCCAGCAGCTCGGACGGCAGCTCTGGAAACACCATATATTTT. Translation: CASSSDGSSGNTIYF.

The V and J genes are TRBV5-5 and TRBJ1-1; 10 bases match TRBD1. Trimming removed 5 bases from V and 1 base from J; junction bases left unmatched: 5. The CDR3 spans 15 residues. Germline V gives CDR1 SGHKS, CDR2 YYEKEE (reference sequence). In nucleotides, the CDR3 is TGTGCCAGCAGGCCTGACAGGGGGCGGAACACTGAAGCTTTCTTT. Its translation is CASRPDRGRNTEAFF.

The chain carries TRBV30 and TRBJ1-4, with a weak D call TRBD1 (5 bases). Between the trimmed V and J ends, which lost 4 bases and 5 bases, there was a span of 8 bases. CDR3 length: 12 residues. Germline V gene data show CDR1 as GTSNPN and CDR2 as SVGIG (reference sequence). The CDR3 loop reads CAWTGRNEKLFF. For the CDR3, the DNA is TGTGCCTGGACAGGGAGAAATGAAAAACTGTTTTTT.

The rearrangement links TRBV5-3 to TRBJ1-2; no definite D call. TRBV5-3 is marked as an open reading frame, function uncertain. This CDR3 contains 16 residues. V lost 1 base, J lost 1 base, and 14 bases lay in between. CDR3 residues: CARSLWTGSINYGYTF. CDR3 in DNA: TGTGCCAGAAGCTTGTGGACGGGATCTATTAACTATGGCTACACCTTC.

This chain joins TRBV18 and TRBJ2-7, with 13 nucleotides matching TRBD2. This CDR3 is built from 15 residues. Germline CDR1 KGHSH, CDR2 LQKENI. The trim removed 2 bases at V and 5 bases at J, leaving 3 bases unmatched. This chain's CDR3 is CASSPRTSGSHEQYV. The CDR3 DNA is TGTGCCAGCTCACCAAGGACTAGCGGGAGTCACGAGCAGTACGTC.